This TCR beta chain was found in a study of regulatory T cells in long-lasting Graves disease. The table lists this clonotype with many counts. Its antigen is undetermined. The CDR3 loop spans 13 amino acids. The germline gives CDR1 SGHAT, CDR2 FQDESV (reference sequence). V lost 5 bases to trimming and J lost 5 bases; unmatched junction nucleotides: 4. Sequencing libraries for TCR beta were prepared with iRepertoire HTBI primers and Arm-PCR of CDR3 regions. Each CDR3 protein gets one entry after TCRdb re-called the multiplex PCR reads with MiXCR. The repertoire includes approximately 350,000 distinct CDR3 sequences, around 11% of them detected once, and approximately 19% sits in the top ten. The study's findings and limits: Limited samples may have lowered accuracy.

Time point specified: newly diagnosed GD, antithyroid drugs for less than 3 months. Generation of the TCR library employed RNA extracted from PBMCs. Criteria from the American Thyroid Association guidelines were applied to diagnose Graves' disease. These data are also associated with another study on T cells in Graves' hyperthyroidism and ophthalmopathy. From that paper: First-round RT-PCR with HTBI primers amplified the TCR CDR3 region. Blood samples included most of the expanded thyroid clonotypes exceeding 0.001.

This receptor was identified in a woman aged 18-29 years with Graves disease. The J gene is TRBJ2-7, the V gene TRBV11-1; 9 bases fit TRBD1. Here the sequenced sample was peripheral blood mononuclear cells (PBMCs), taken at new diagnosis, from a patient treated with antithyroid drugs. The CDR3 nucleotides read TGTGCCAGCAGCACAGGGGGCTACCACGAGCAGTACTTC. Encoded protein: CASSTGGYHEQYF. Variable domain in full (rest from reference TRBV11-1 and TRBJ2-7): EAEVAQSPRYKITEKSQAVAFWCDPISGHATLYWYRQILGQGPELLVQFQDESVVDDSQLPKDRFSAERLKGVDSTLKIQPAELGDSAMYLCASSTGGYHEQYFGPGTRLTVT.